This T cell receptor beta chain was sequenced for a study of blood T cell repertoires in COVID-19. The overall study: Donors in the United States, Italy and Spain gave samples during acute or convalescent COVID-19. T cells, B-cell-depleted T cells, or PBMCs provided the cDNA or gDNA that served as material.

Produced via immunoSEQ multiplex PCR; TCRdb's table is partial and in-frame only. This sample has around 250,000 clones, with around 90% found just once. The CDR3 totals 15 residues. Looked up from germline, CDR1 is SGDLS and CDR2 is YYNGEE. The ends were cut back, 3 bases at V and 1 base at J, with 13 bases in the middle. The sample consisted of peripheral blood. This chain uses TRBV9 with TRBJ1-1; a possible D gene is TRBD1 (6 bases). The sequence was obtained from a woman aged 40 to 55 who had recovered from COVID-19. CDR3 DNA: TGTGCCAGCAGCGGAGGGGGGGCGAGGAACACTGAAGCTTTCTTT. This translates into CASSGGGARNTEAFF.